Below are 5 T cell receptor beta chains sequenced from a single sample in a study of shared clonotypes between healthy human individuals. Produced via immunoSEQ multiplex PCR; TCRdb's table is partial and in-frame only. Found here are about 2.1 million clones, roughly 93% of them singletons; the top ten hold approximately 1.7%. CD45RO-negative, CCR7-positively selected cells formed the naive CD8 fraction, excluding terminally differentiated effector memory CD45RA+ cells. Sequenced material: naive CD8+ T cells from PBMCs. Receptors originate from a man aged 18 to 30 in good health. Some clones in this sample may be carry-over from other donors' samples.

The chain recombines TRBV13 with TRBJ1-3, with D perhaps TRBD1 (6 bases). The CDR3 is made up of 14 amino acids. The germline V and J ends were trimmed by 3 bases and 4 bases, with 10 bases remaining between them. Germline V CDR1 and CDR2: PRHDT, FYEKMQ (reference sequence). CDR3 sequence (DNA): TGTGCCAGCAGCTTCCCAGGACAGGGAAACACCATATATTTT. It specifies CASSFPGQGNTIYF.

The J gene is TRBJ2-2, the V gene TRBV27; 12 bases line up with TRBD2. The germline CDR1 and CDR2 sequences are MNHEY and SMNVEV (reference sequence). V gave up 8 bases and J gave up 4 bases; unmatched junction bases: 5. The CDR3 loop spans 15 amino acids. The CDR3 loop is CASGPLAGGTGELFF. The CDR3, as DNA: TGTGCCAGCGGTCCACTAGCGGGAGGCACCGGGGAGCTGTTTTTT.

Notes on this clone: Additional DNA sequences in this sample encode the identical CDR3. The chain couples TRBV27 to TRBJ1-1; 7 nucleotides agree with TRBD1. The CDR3 has 13 residues. Germline assignment: CDR1 MNHEY and CDR2 SMNVEV (reference sequence). Trimming took 5 bases from V and 1 from J; bases not matched to a gene: 1. In DNA form, the CDR3 reads TGTGCCAGCAGTCGACAGGGGAACACTGAAGCTTTCTTT. Its translation: CASSRQGNTEAFF.

V usage is TRBV7-8 and J usage is TRBJ2-2; D not certain. This CDR3 has 13 residues. Germline V gene lookup returns CDR1 SGHVS and CDR2 FQNEAQ. The ends were cut back, 5 bases at V and 4 bases at J, with 8 bases in the middle. CDR3 amino acids: CASSLSSTGELFF. CDR3 nucleotide sequence: TGTGCCAGCAGCCTATCAAGCACCGGGGAGCTGTTTTTT.

The chain uses TRBV21-1 and TRBJ1-2; the tabulated D call, TRBD1, remains unverified against the DNA. TRBV21-1 corresponds to a pseudogene. The CDR3 loop spans 16 amino acids. The CDR3 region is CASSSAGTALTYGYTF. The CDR3 coding sequence is TGTGCCAGCAGCAGCGCCGGGACAGCTCTCACTTATGGCTACACCTTC.